This is a list of T cell receptor beta chains from one sample in a study of blood T cell repertoires in COVID-19. TCRdb's copy holds only in-frame clones and misses some; the assay was immunoSEQ multiplex PCR. The data hold approximately 98,000 clones, with over 75% observed a single time. Sequencing was carried out using peripheral blood. These receptors were obtained from an elderly woman with acute or convalescent COVID-19. Both conserved end residues are part of each CDR3. The D gene is left open where the match is weak. The listing skips clone size in some rows; elsewhere it reads once, few, many or a size class.

abundance	d_gene	v_gene	j_gene	CDR3aa	CDR3nt
-	-	TRBV6-5	TRBJ1-1	CASTNKGGRTEAFF	TGTGCCAGCACCAACAAGGGAGGGAGGACTGAAGCTTTCTTT
-	TRBD1	TRBV5-6	TRBJ1-6	CASSEGQGRHNSPLHF	TGTGCCAGCAGCGAGGGACAGGGTCGCCATAATTCACCCCTCCACTTT
-	TRBD1	TRBV6-5	TRBJ1-1	CASSSQGPGNTEAFF	TGTGCCAGCAGTTCACAGGGGCCAGGGAACACTGAAGCTTTCTTT
few	-	TRBV10-3	TRBJ1-1	CAIRDPGTLNTEAFF	TGTGCCATCAGGGATCCCGGGACACTGAACACTGAAGCTTTCTTT
few	TRBD1	TRBV7-2	TRBJ1-2	CASRDRGINYGYTF	TGTGCCAGCAGAGACAGGGGGATAAACTATGGCTACACCTTC
few	TRBD1	TRBV6-9	TRBJ1-1	CASGNRGPGEAFF	TGTGCCAGCGGAAACAGGGGACCAGGGGAAGCTTTCTTT
-	-	TRBV6-4	TRBJ1-2	CATSHRFGYTF	TGTGCCACTTCCCACAGATTTGGCTACACCTTC
-	-	TRBV30	TRBJ2-3	CAWTGGGDTQYF	TGTGCCTGGACCGGGGGAGGAGATACGCAGTATTTT
-	TRBD2	TRBV9	TRBJ2-3	CASGTSGGNTQYF	TGTGCCAGTGGGACTAGCGGGGGAAATACGCAGTATTTT
-	TRBD1	TRBV7-8	TRBJ1-5	CASSLGNRGVNQPQHF	TGTGCCAGCAGCTTAGGGAACAGGGGGGTCAATCAGCCCCAGCATTTT
-	-	TRBV2	TRBJ2-4	CASMFGPAKNIQYF	TGTGCCAGCATGTTTGGGCCCGCCAAAAACATTCAGTACTTC
-	-	TRBV11-2	TRBJ1-1	CASSPGLNTEAFF	TGTGCCAGCAGCCCCGGTCTGAACACTGAAGCTTTCTTT
-	TRBD2	TRBV5-4	TRBJ2-1	CASSLDRGSGGGRHNEQFF	TGTGCCAGCAGCTTGGATCGGGGTAGCGGGGGGGGACGCCACAATGAGCAGTTCTTC
-	-	TRBV30	TRBJ1-2	CAWSAQVGVWGYTF	TGTGCCTGGAGTGCCCAGGTCGGGGTGTGGGGCTACACCTTC
-	-	TRBV11-2	TRBJ2-7	CASSPGHYEQYF	TGTGCCAGCAGCCCTGGCCACTACGAGCAGTACTTC
-	TRBD2	TRBV10-3	TRBJ2-3	CASMGPPGGRTDTQYF	TGTGCCAGCATGGGCCCCCCGGGAGGCCGCACAGATACGCAGTATTTT
once	-	TRBV6-5	TRBJ1-1	CASSRPTQNTEAFF	TGTGCCAGCTCCCGACCGACTCAGAACACTGAAGCTTTCTTT
-	TRBD1	TRBV7-8	TRBJ2-7	CASSPRVGGGEQYF	TGTGCCAGCAGCCCCCGGGTAGGGGGCGGCGAGCAGTACTTC
-	TRBD1	TRBV29-1	TRBJ2-5	CSVERGRETQYF	TGCAGCGTTGAAAGGGGGCGGGAGACCCAGTACTTC
-	TRBD1	TRBV5-1	TRBJ2-7	CASSIAGQGAGYEQYF	TGCGCCAGCAGCATCGCCGGACAGGGGGCCGGGTACGAGCAGTACTTC
-	TRBD1	TRBV24-1	TRBJ1-2	CATSDSGTGSGYTF	TGTGCCACCAGTGATTCTGGGACAGGGAGTGGCTACACCTTC
-	TRBD1	TRBV19	TRBJ1-2	CASSQARDRAGNYGYTF	TGTGCCAGTAGTCAGGCCCGGGACAGGGCCGGGAACTATGGCTACACCTTC
-	-	TRBV6-5	TRBJ2-5	CASSNTGGGETQYF	TGTGCCAGCAGCAATACAGGGGGGGGTGAGACCCAGTACTTC
-	TRBD1	TRBV19	TRBJ2-6	CASSPRGFAFSGANVLTF	TGTGCCAGTAGTCCCAGGGGGTTCGCCTTCTCTGGGGCCAACGTCCTGACTTTC
-	TRBD1	TRBV19	TRBJ2-5	CASSTGTVQETQYF	TGTGCCAGTAGTACAGGGACAGTCCAAGAGACCCAGTACTTC
-	-	TRBV6-1	TRBJ2-2	CASSGPGYSNTGELFF	TGTGCCAGCAGTGGCCCGGGGTACTCGAACACCGGGGAGCTGTTTTTT
-	TRBD1	TRBV4-3	TRBJ2-3	CASSQEFSTGGPDTQYF	TGCGCCAGCAGCCAAGAATTTTCAACAGGGGGTCCAGATACGCAGTATTTT
few	-	TRBV7-2	TRBJ1-3	CASSLVHSRNTIYF	TGTGCCAGCAGCTTGGTACACAGCAGAAACACCATATATTTT
-	TRBD1	TRBV6-1	TRBJ1-4	CASSESQGAGEKLFF	TGTGCCAGCAGTGAATCACAGGGGGCGGGTGAAAAACTGTTTTTT
-	TRBD1	TRBV7-2	TRBJ1-5	CASSLQQGQQPQHF	TGTGCCAGCAGCTTACAACAGGGGCAGCAGCCCCAGCATTTT
-	TRBD2	TRBV18	TRBJ2-5	CASSPGGLGFGETQYF	TGTGCCAGCTCACCCGGGGGACTAGGATTCGGGGAGACCCAGTACTTC
-	-	TRBV28	TRBJ1-1	CASSPRKGMVTEAFF	TGTGCCAGCAGCCCTCGAAAGGGGATGGTCACTGAAGCTTTCTTT
-	-	TRBV5-4	TRBJ1-6	CASSLEQGVSSPLHF	TGTGCCAGCAGCTTGGAACAGGGAGTTAGTTCACCCCTCCACTTT
few	TRBD1	TRBV28	TRBJ1-4	CASSLRQPGTGLFF	TGTGCCAGCAGTTTACGTCAACCCGGGACAGGGCTGTTTTTT
-	TRBD1	TRBV5-1	TRBJ1-2	CASSLDPGGYGYTF	TGCGCCAGCAGCTTGGACCCAGGGGGCTATGGCTACACCTTC
-	TRBD1	TRBV10-3	TRBJ1-1	CAIKEGAANTEAFF	TGTGCCATCAAGGAGGGGGCGGCGAACACTGAAGCTTTCTTT
-	TRBD1	TRBV7-8	TRBJ1-2	CASSSGTGRYTF	TGTGCCAGCAGCTCCGGGACAGGTCGCTACACCTTC
once	-	TRBV28	TRBJ1-3	CASSPPPLHRAGNTIYF	TGTGCCAGCAGTCCACCCCCCTTACACAGGGCCGGAAACACCATATATTTT
few	-	TRBV10-2	TRBJ1-2	CASSDVRGAYGYTF	TGCGCCAGCAGTGATGTTCGGGGTGCCTATGGCTACACCTTC
once	-	TRBV7-9	TRBJ2-3	CASSLERVLGDTQYF	TGTGCCAGCAGCTTAGAGAGGGTCCTGGGAGATACGCAGTATTTT
-	TRBD1	TRBV7-8	TRBJ1-3	CASSLAPGTGGNTIYF	TGTGCCAGCAGCTTAGCCCCCGGGACAGGAGGAAACACCATATATTTT
-	-	TRBV29-1	TRBJ1-4	CSVSQGTNEKLFF	TGCAGCGTTTCCCAGGGGACTAATGAAAAACTGTTTTTT
once	TRBD1	TRBV7-9	TRBJ1-2	CASSSRTGGDYGYTF	TGTGCCAGCAGCTCCCGGACAGGGGGAGACTATGGCTACACCTTC
-	TRBD1	TRBV5-1	TRBJ1-2	CASSSQGDAGYGYTF	TGCGCCAGCAGCTCACAGGGGGACGCCGGCTATGGCTACACCTTC
medium-sized	-	TRBV28	TRBJ1-2	CASSLESDYGYTF	TGTGCCAGCAGTTTGGAGTCGGACTATGGCTACACCTTC